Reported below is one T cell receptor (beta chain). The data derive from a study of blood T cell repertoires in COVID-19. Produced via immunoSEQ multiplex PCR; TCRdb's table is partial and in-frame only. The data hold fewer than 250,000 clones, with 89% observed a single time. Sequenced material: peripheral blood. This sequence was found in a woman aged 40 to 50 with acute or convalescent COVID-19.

The CDR3 nucleotides are TGTGCCAGCAGCTTAGGGGGGGTCGGACAGCCCCAGCATTTT. Translation gives CASSLGGVGQPQHF. The chain uses TRBV11-2 and TRBJ1-5; D perhaps matches TRBD1 (5 bases). The V gene lost 1 base and the J gene lost 7 bases, with 11 bases spanning the gap. Germline V gene sequence: CDR1 SGHAT, CDR2 FQNNGV. This CDR3 region has 14 residues. The full variable domain, in which reference TRBV11-2 and TRBJ1-5 provide the parts outside the CDR3, is EAGVAQSPRYKIIEKRQSVAFWCNPISGHATLYWYQQILGQGPKLLIQFQNNGVVDDSQLPKDRFSAERLKGVDSTLKIQPAKLEDSAVYLCASSLGGVGQPQHFGDGTRLSIL.